The 23 T cell receptor beta chains below come from one sample, sequenced in a study of human T cells and chemical hapten exposure. TCRdb analysed the RACE reads with MiXCR anew, one entry per CDR3 protein. Of approximately 370,000 distinct CDR3 sequences listed, roughly 6% were seen once; the top ten hold over 6.5%. The time point is: pre-sensitization, week 0. As for treatment: therapeutic diphenylcyclopropenone sensitization with weekly scalp DPC. The specimen comprised whole blood, sampled in connection with sensitization to the hapten diphenylcyclopropenone (DPC). These receptors originate from a woman aged 18-29 years with alopecia areata. Some clones in this sample may be carry-over from other donors' samples.

The chain combines TRBV6-2 or TRBV6-3 with TRBJ2-3; D not certain. This CDR3 spans 17 amino acids. CDR1 is MNHEY, CDR2 SVGEGT, per germline. The ends were cut back, 11 bases at V and 1 base at J, with 25 bases in the middle. The CDR3: CASHFLIVRGGTDTQYF. The CDR3, as DNA: TGTGCCTCCCACTTCCTTATCGTTCGTGGGGGCACAGATACGCAGTATTTT.

This clonotype was found many times. This chain connects TRBV27 to TRBJ1-1; TRBD1 matches at 8 bases. The junction had 6 bases not matched to a gene; V was cut back by 6 bases and J by 0 bases. The CDR3 length is 15 residues. Germline V gene lookup returns CDR1 MNHEY and CDR2 SMNVEV (reference sequence). The CDR3 sequence is CASRRDRFMNTEAFF. CDR3 coding DNA: TGTGCCAGCAGAAGGGACAGGTTTATGAACACTGAAGCTTTCTTT.

This clonotype was found many times. The chain joins TRBV18 to TRBJ2-1; 11 nucleotides agree with TRBD1. Germline CDR1 is KGHSH and CDR2 is LQKENI. The CDR3 contains 17 residues. The ends lost 1 base at V and 6 bases at J; junction bases unmatched: 8. The DNA of the CDR3 is TGTGCCAGCTCACCACTTCCCGGGACAGGGGGATCCAATGAGCAGTTCTTC. Residues: CASSPLPGTGGSNEQFF.

This clonotype occurred many times. The chain couples TRBV19 to TRBJ2-7; a weak D match, TRBD2 (6 bases). Germline V gives CDR1 LNHDA, CDR2 SQIVND (reference sequence). With 9 bases removed from V and 6 bases from J, the gap between germline ends came to 12 bases. The CDR3 covers 11 residues. In nucleotides, the CDR3 is TGTGCCAGCACCGGGGGTGGCGAGCAGTACTTC. Protein sequence: CASTGGGEQYF.

This chain connects TRBV6-5 to TRBJ2-6, with D unclear. The CDR3 sequence is 16 residues long. Germline V CDR1 and CDR2: MNHEY, SVGAGI. Trimming pared 2 bases from V and 4 bases from J, leaving 12 bases between. The CDR3 bases are TGTGCCAGCAGTTACAAATCCCCGGGCGGGGCCAACGTCCTGACTTTC. Amino acid sequence: CASSYKSPGGANVLTF.

The chain recombines TRBV6-1 with TRBJ2-7, with TRBD2 identical over 8 bases. Germline V gene lookup returns CDR1 MNHNS and CDR2 SASEGT. CDR3 length: 15 residues. The V segment lost 6 bases and the J segment 0 bases; nucleotides outside the gene matches: 7. CDR3 loop: CASSPIAGSSYEQYF. CDR3 bases: TGTGCCAGCAGCCCAATAGCGGGGAGCTCCTACGAGCAGTACTTC.

This clonotype was counted between two and nine times. The gene calls are TRBV12-3 or TRBV12-4 and TRBJ2-5; 7 nucleotides align to TRBD2. The CDR3 is 15 amino acids. V was pared by 4 bases and J by 0 bases, with 5 bases of the junction left unmatched. The CDR3 reads CASSSGGSNQETQYF. The DNA of the CDR3 is TGTGCCAGCAGTTCCGGGGGGTCGAACCAAGAGACCCAGTACTTC.

This rearrangement joins TRBV6-5 to TRBJ2-3; 10 positions match TRBD2. The V gene end was trimmed by 6 bases and the J gene end by 4 bases; junction bases not matched to a gene: 7. The CDR3 is 15 residues long. Germline V gene lookup returns CDR1 MNHEY and CDR2 SVGAGI. The CDR3 region is CASRFTSGAPDTQYF. The CDR3 DNA reads TGTGCCAGCAGGTTTACTAGCGGGGCTCCAGATACGCAGTATTTT.

This clonotype was found many times. The rearrangement uses TRBV5-1 and TRBJ2-3; D remains unclear. CDR1 SGHRS and CDR2 YFSETQ come from the germline V gene. CDR3 length: 14 residues. The ends were cut back, 0 bases at V and 5 bases at J, with 10 bases in the middle. CDR3 region: CASSLDARGDTQYF. The CDR3 bases are TGCGCCAGCAGCTTGGATGCCCGCGGAGATACGCAGTATTTT.

This clonotype came up a few times. V is TRBV6-5 and J is TRBJ2-1; the D gene is possibly TRBD1 (6 bases). Trimming left V 4 bases short and J 4 bases short, with 11 bases between. Germline V gene sequence: CDR1 MNHEY, CDR2 SVGAGI. CDR3 length: 14 residues. CDR3 sequence reads: CASSWTDPYNEQFF. CDR3 sequence (DNA): TGTGCCAGCAGTTGGACAGACCCTTACAATGAGCAGTTCTTC.

This chain joins TRBV7-2 and TRBJ2-4, with D perhaps TRBD1 (5 bases). Germline V gene sequence: CDR1 SGHTA, CDR2 FQGNSA. V gave up 5 bases and J gave up 3 bases, with 14 bases separating them. CDR3 length: 15 residues. The CDR3: CASSPMGLYKNIQYF. As DNA, the CDR3 is TGTGCCAGCAGCCCAATGGGGCTATACAAAAACATTCAGTACTTC. The whole variable domain, remainder taken from reference TRBV7-2 and TRBJ2-4, is GAGVSQSPSNKVTEKGKDVELRCDPISGHTALYWYRQSLGQGLEFLIYFQGNSAPDKSGLPSDRFSAERTGGSVSTLTIQRTQQEDSAVYLCASSPMGLYKNIQYFGAGTRLSVL.

The rearrangement uses TRBV29-1 and TRBJ1-4; TRBD1 is a possible D gene (5 bases). Trimming shortened V by 4 bases and J by 5 bases, and 11 bases separated the two germline ends. Germline V gives CDR1 SQVTM, CDR2 ANQGSEA. The CDR3 has 13 residues. The CDR3 protein is CSVGYRMNEKLFF. In DNA, the CDR3 is TGCAGCGTTGGATACAGGATGAATGAAAAACTGTTTTTT.

This clonotype was counted at least ten times. The rearrangement links TRBV12-3 or TRBV12-4 to TRBJ1-1; D is ambiguous. The CDR3 covers 14 residues. The V and J ends lost 6 bases and 0 bases respectively, with 11 bases between them. CDR3 loop: CASRAGSVNTEAFF. CDR3 in DNA: TGTGCCAGCAGGGCCGGCAGTGTGAACACTGAAGCTTTCTTT.

This clonotype was detected ten times or more. The CDR3 region is CASSLNSPGGAGQPQHF. CDR3 bases: TGTGCCAGCAGCTTAAATAGTCCCGGGGGGGCTGGTCAGCCCCAGCATTTT. The chain couples TRBV7-2 to TRBJ1-5, with a tentative D call TRBD1 (6 bases). CDR1 and CDR2 from the germline V gene are SGHTA and FQGNSA. This CDR3 is 17 amino acids long. V lost 2 bases and J lost 6, with 20 bases in between.

This clonotype was found many times. The V gene is TRBV6-2 or TRBV6-3, the J gene TRBJ2-2; D is undetermined. Germline V gene lookup returns CDR1 MNHEY and CDR2 SVGEGT. Trimming took 6 bases from V and 6 from J, leaving 11 bases between them. This CDR3 is 13 amino acids long. The CDR3 spells CASRNGVAGELFF. CDR3 DNA sequence: TGTGCCAGCAGAAACGGCGTTGCCGGGGAGCTGTTTTTT.

CDR3 sequence: CATSGGSYNEQFF. The CDR3 DNA sequence: TGTGCCACTAGCGGGGGGTCCTACAATGAGCAGTTCTTC. V usage is TRBV24-1 and J usage is TRBJ2-1, with 10 positions matching TRBD2. The length of the CDR3 is 13 residues. CDR1 and CDR2 from the germline V gene are KGHDR and SFDVKD. The ends lost 10 bases at V and 1 base at J; junction bases unmatched: 0.

In this sample, this clonotype turned up many times. The gene calls are TRBV6-2 or TRBV6-3 and TRBJ1-1, with TRBD1 as a possible D gene (5 bases). The germline V gene encodes CDR1 MNHEY and CDR2 SVGEGT. V was cut by 8 bases and J by 6 bases, with 16 bases left in between. This CDR3 region has 13 residues. The CDR3 DNA reads TGTGCCAGCGCGGGCAGGGAAGGCGCTGAAGCTTTCTTT. Translation: CASAGREGAEAFF.

At least ten counts were recorded for this clonotype. V and J are TRBV12-3 or TRBV12-4 and TRBJ2-3; 7 bases match TRBD2. The V and J ends lost 10 bases and 0 bases, in that order; junction bases with no gene match: 10. The CDR3 is made up of 15 amino acids. CDR3 sequence: CATSGGTTSTDTQYF. CDR3 bases: TGTGCCACCTCGGGAGGCACTACTAGCACAGATACGCAGTATTTT.

This clonotype was observed a few times. The chain has TRBV20-1 and TRBJ1-4; TRBD1 might be the D (6 bases). This CDR3 has 13 residues. CDR1 DFQATT and CDR2 SNEGSKA come from the germline V gene (reference sequence). Trimming removed 4 bases at V and 7 bases at J, with 13 bases between. The CDR3 spells CSATTGRGEKLFF. The CDR3 region has the DNA TGCAGTGCTACAACAGGGAGGGGTGAAAAACTGTTTTTT.

This clonotype was counted many times. The J gene is TRBJ2-2, the V gene TRBV12-3 or TRBV12-4, with D perhaps matching TRBD2 (5 bases). V lost 7 bases to trimming and J lost 3 bases, with 15 bases between them. There are 15 residues in the CDR3. This chain's CDR3 is CASTTRGLDTGELFF. CDR3 DNA: TGTGCCAGCACCACCCGGGGTCTTGACACCGGGGAGCTGTTTTTT.

There are many counts of this clonotype. V gene TRBV6-2 or TRBV6-3 combines with J gene TRBJ2-5; tentatively, D is TRBD1 (5 bases). Trimming shortened V by 5 bases and J by 4 bases, and 17 bases separated the two germline ends. There are 15 residues in the CDR3. From germline, CDR1 is MNHEY and CDR2 SVGEGT. The CDR3 DNA sequence: TGTGCCAGCAGTGACCCCTTCAGGGTTCCAGAGACCCAGTACTTC. This sequence encodes CASSDPFRVPETQYF.

This clonotype was counted at least ten times. The chain is built from TRBV15 and TRBJ1-5; unclear D gene. The V and J ends lost 0 bases and 3 bases respectively, with 9 bases between them. This CDR3 has 15 amino acids. The germline CDR1 and CDR2 sequences are LNHNV and YYDKDF (reference sequence). The CDR3 nucleotides are TGTGCCACCAGCAGAGATGGTCAAATCAATCAGCCCCAGCATTTT. It is translated as CATSRDGQINQPQHF.

In its sample, this clonotype was seen many times. The chain is built from TRBV6-1 and TRBJ1-5, with D unresolved. Trimming removed 3 bases from V and 5 bases from J, with 11 bases in between. This CDR3 is built from 14 residues. Germline CDR1 MNHNS, CDR2 SASEGT. The DNA of the CDR3 is TGTGCCAGCAGTGAGGCCCTCCTTGATCAGCCCCAGCATTTT. Its translation: CASSEALLDQPQHF.